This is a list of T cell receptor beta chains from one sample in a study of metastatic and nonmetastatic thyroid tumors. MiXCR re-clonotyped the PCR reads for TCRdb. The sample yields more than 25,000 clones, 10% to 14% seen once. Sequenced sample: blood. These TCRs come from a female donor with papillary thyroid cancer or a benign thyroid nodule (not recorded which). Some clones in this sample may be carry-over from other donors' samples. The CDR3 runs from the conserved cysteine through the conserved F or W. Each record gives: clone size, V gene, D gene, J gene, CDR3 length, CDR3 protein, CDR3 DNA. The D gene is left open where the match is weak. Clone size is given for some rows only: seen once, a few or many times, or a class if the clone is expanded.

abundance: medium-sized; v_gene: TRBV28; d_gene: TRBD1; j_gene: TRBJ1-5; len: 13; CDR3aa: CASGDRGFQPQHF; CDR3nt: TGTGCCAGCGGGGACAGGGGTTTTCAGCCCCAGCATTTT
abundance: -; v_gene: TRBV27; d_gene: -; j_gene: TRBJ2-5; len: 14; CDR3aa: CASSGTGRRGTQYF; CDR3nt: TGTGCCAGCAGTGGGACGGGACGGCGTGGGACCCAGTACTTC
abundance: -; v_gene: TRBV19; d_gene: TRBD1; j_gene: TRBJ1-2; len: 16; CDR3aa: CASSIDPPTQNRGYAF; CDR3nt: TGTGCCAGTAGTATAGACCCGCCTACTCAGAACAGGGGCTACGCCTTC
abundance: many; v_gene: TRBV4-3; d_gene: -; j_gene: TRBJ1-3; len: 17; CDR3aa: CASSQDTSGHSGNTIYF; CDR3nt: TGCGCCAGCAGCCAAGATACGTCGGGGCACTCTGGAAACACCATATATTTT
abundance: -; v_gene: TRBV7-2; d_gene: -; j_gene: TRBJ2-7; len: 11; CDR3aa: CASSPSLEQYF; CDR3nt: TGTGCCAGCAGCCCCTCGCTAGAGCAGTACTTT
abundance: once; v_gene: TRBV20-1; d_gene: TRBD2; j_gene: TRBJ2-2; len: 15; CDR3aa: CSARSLAGGTGELFF; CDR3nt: TGCAGTGCTAGATCCCTAGCGGGAGGGACCGGGGAGCTGTTTTTT
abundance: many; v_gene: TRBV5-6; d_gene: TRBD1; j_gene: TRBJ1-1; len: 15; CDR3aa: CASSSGQGLNTEAFF; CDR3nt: TGTGCCAGCAGCTCGGGACAGGGGCTGAACACTGAAGCTTTCTTT
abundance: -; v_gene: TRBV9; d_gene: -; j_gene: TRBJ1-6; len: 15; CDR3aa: CASSMTENYNSPLHF; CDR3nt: TGTGCCAGCAGCATGACAGAAAACTATAATTCACCCCTCCACTTT
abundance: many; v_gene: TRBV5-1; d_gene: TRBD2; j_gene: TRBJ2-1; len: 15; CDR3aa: CASGASGSQDNEQFF; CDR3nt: TGCGCCAGCGGGGCTAGCGGGAGTCAGGACAATGAGCAGTTCTTC
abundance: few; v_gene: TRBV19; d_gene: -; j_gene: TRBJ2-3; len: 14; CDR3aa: CASRTALSNQPQYF; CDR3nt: TGTGCCAGCAGAACAGCTCTTAGCAATCAGCCCCAGTATTTT
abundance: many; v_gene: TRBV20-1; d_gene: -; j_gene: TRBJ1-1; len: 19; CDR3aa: CSASPNEGTDAAFSLEAFF; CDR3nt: TGCAGTGCTAGTCCCAACGAGGGGACCGACGCTGCCTTTTCATTGGAAGCTTTCTTT
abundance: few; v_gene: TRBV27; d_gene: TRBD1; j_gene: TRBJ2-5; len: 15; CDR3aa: CASSFTRGPGETQYF; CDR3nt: TGTGCCAGCAGTTTCACGAGGGGGCCAGGAGAGACCCAGTACTTC
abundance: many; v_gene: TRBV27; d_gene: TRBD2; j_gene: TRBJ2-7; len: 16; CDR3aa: CASSLTLAGASYEQYF; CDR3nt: TGTGCCAGCAGTTTAACGCTAGCGGGAGCCTCCTACGAGCAGTACTTC
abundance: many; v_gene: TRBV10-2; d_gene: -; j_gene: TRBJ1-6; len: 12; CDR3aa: CASKTHNSPLHF; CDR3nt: TGCGCCAGCAAAACTCACAATTCACCCCTCCACTTT
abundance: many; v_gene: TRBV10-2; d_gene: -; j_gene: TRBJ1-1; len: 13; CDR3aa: CASGEGVNTEAFF; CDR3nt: TGCGCCAGCGGCGAAGGGGTGAACACTGAAGCTTTCTTT
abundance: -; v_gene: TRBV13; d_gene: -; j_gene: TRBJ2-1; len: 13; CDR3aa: CASSLGPNNEQFF; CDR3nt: TGTGCCAGCAGCCTAGGTCCCAACAATGAGCAGTTCTTC
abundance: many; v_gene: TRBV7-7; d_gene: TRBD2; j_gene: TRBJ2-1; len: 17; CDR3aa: CASSLDPTSGKSNEQFF; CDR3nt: TGTGCTAGCAGCTTAGATCCGACTAGCGGGAAATCTAATGAGCAGTTCTTC
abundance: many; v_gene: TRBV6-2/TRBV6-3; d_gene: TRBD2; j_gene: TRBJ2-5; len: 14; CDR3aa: CASSPGLEGETQYF; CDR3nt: TGTGCCAGCAGTCCGGGACTAGAGGGAGAGACCCAGTACTTC
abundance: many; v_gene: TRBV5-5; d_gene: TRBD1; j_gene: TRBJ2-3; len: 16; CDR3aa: CASSLVRDRGPDTQYF; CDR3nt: TGTGCCAGCAGCTTGGTCAGGGACAGGGGTCCAGATACGCAGTATTTT
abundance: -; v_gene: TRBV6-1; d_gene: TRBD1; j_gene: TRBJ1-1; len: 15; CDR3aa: CASSEGQGLETEAFF; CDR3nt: TGTGCCAGCAGTGAAGGACAGGGGTTAGAGACTGAAGCTTTCTTT
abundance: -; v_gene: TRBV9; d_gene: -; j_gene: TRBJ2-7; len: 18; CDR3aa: CASRPATPGGHPPYEQYF; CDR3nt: TGTGCCAGCAGACCAGCCACACCCGGGGGACATCCCCCATACGAGCAGTACTTC
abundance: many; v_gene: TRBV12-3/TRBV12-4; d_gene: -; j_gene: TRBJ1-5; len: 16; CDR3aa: CASSLVHLGVGQPQHF; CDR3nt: TGTGCCAGCAGTTTGGTACACCTCGGAGTCGGTCAGCCCCAGCATTTT
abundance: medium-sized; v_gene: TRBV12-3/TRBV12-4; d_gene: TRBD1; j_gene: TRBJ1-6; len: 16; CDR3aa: CASSSGTGGYNSPLHF; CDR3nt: TGTGCCAGCAGTTCCGGGACAGGGGGTTATAATTCACCCCTCCACTTT
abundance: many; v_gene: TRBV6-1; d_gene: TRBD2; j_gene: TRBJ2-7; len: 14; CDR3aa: CASSKTGLGHEQYF; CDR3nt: TGTGCCAGCAGTAAAACAGGACTAGGCCACGAGCAGTACTTC
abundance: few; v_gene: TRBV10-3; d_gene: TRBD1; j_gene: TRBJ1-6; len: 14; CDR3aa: CAISIGTDNSPLHF; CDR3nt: TGTGCCATCAGCATAGGGACAGACAATTCACCCCTCCACTTT
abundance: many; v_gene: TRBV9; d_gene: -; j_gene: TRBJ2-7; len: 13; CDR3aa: CASSVEGDYEQYF; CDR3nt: TGTGCCAGCAGCGTAGAGGGAGACTACGAGCAGTACTTC
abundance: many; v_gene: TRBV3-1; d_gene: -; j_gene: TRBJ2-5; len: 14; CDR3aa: CASSQRSGLETQYF; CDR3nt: TGTGCCAGCAGCCAACGTTCGGGTCTAGAGACCCAGTACTTC
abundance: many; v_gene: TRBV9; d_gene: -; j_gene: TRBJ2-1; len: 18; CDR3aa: CASSATAEGGTSYNEQFF; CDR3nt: TGTGCCAGCAGCGCTACCGCGGAGGGGGGCACCTCCTACAATGAGCAGTTCTTC
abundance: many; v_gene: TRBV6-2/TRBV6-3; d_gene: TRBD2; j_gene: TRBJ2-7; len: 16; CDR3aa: CASSVGLAGALVEQYF; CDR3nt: TGTGCCAGCAGTGTGGGACTAGCGGGGGCCCTTGTCGAGCAGTACTTC
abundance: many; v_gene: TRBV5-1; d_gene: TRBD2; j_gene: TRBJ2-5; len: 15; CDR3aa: CAGREREAYQETQYF; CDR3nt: TGCGCCGGCAGGGAGCGGGAGGCGTACCAAGAGACCCAGTACTTC
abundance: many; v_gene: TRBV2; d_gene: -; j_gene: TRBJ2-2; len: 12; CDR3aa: CATVGPGGELFF; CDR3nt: TGTGCCACGGTTGGGCCGGGCGGGGAGCTGTTTTTT
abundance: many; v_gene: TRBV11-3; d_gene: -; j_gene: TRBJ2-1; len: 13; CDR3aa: CASSLEVADEQFF; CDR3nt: TGTGCCAGCAGCTTAGAGGTGGCGGATGAGCAGTTCTTC
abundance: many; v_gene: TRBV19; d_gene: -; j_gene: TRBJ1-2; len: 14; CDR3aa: CASHRGAENYGYTF; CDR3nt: TGTGCCAGCCATCGGGGGGCGGAGAACTATGGCTACACCTTC
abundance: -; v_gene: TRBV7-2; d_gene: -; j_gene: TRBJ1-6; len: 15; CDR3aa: CASSTTYSLNSPLHF; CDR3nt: TGTGCGAGCAGCACGACATATTCTCTTAATTCACCCCTCCACTTT
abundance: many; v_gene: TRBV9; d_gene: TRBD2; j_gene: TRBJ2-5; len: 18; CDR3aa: CASSVGPGTSGRLETQYF; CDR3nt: TGTGCCAGCAGCGTAGGACCCGGGACTAGCGGGAGGCTGGAGACCCAGTACTTC
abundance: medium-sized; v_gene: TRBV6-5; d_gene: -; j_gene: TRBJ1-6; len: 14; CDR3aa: CASSYSYSDSPLHF; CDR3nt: TGTGCCAGCAGTTACTCGTATTCCGATTCACCCCTCCACTTT
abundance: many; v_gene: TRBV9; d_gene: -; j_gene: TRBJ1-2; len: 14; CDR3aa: CASSVVQENYGYTF; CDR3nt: TGTGCCAGCAGCGTAGTTCAGGAGAACTATGGCTACACCTTC